The rows below give T cell receptor beta chains drawn from one sample of a study of cytomegalovirus exposure and HLA in healthy donors. Only in-frame clones appear in the TCRdb table, and some are missing; sequencing was by immunoSEQ multiplex PCR. The table shows 150,000 to 250,000 clones, with about 82% occurring only once. The specimen was PBMCs. The receptor set was obtained from a woman aged 50 to 60 in good health and CMV-seronegative. CDR3s include the opening cysteine and the closing phenylalanine or tryptophan. Fields, in order: J gene, V gene, D gene, clone size, CDR3 protein, CDR3 DNA. A D gene is named only where the DNA matches it firmly. For some rows the clone size is stated as once, few or many, or as a class when expanded; others skip it.

>TRBJ1-5|TRBV19|TRBD1|NA
CASSPRQGDSNQPQHF
TGTGCCAGTAGTCCCCGACAGGGGGATAGCAATCAGCCCCAGCATTTT
>TRBJ2-1|TRBV28|TRBD2|NA
CASSGTSGSWEQFF
TGTGCCAGCAGTGGGACTAGCGGGAGCTGGGAGCAGTTCTTC
>TRBJ2-7|TRBV7-9|NA|once
CSSSPGHFEQYF
TGTTCCAGCAGCCCCGGACACTTCGAGCAGTACTTC
>TRBJ2-7|TRBV7-3|TRBD1|NA
CASSPDRGSYEQYF
TGTGCCAGCAGCCCGGACAGGGGCTCCTACGAGCAGTACTTC
>TRBJ1-2|TRBV28|NA|NA
CASSLVGVGNYGYTF
TGTGCCAGCAGTTTAGTCGGGGTTGGGAACTATGGCTACACCTTC
>TRBJ2-1|TRBV29-1|TRBD1|NA
CSVERQGPRNEQFF
TGCAGCGTTGAACGACAGGGCCCTCGAAATGAGCAGTTCTTC
>TRBJ1-5|TRBV6-1|NA|NA
CASSSGALNQPQHF
TGTGCCAGCAGTTCAGGGGCCCTCAATCAGCCCCAGCATTTT
>TRBJ2-5|TRBV30|TRBD2|NA
CAWSVLGGRAGTQYF
TGTGCCTGGAGTGTACTGGGCGGGAGGGCGGGGACCCAGTACTTC
>TRBJ2-7|TRBV4-1|NA|NA
CASSQTGQTDAEQYF
TGCGCCAGCAGCCAAACGGGACAAACGGACGCCGAGCAGTACTTC
>TRBJ2-1|TRBV7-9|TRBD2|NA
CSSSPRLAGTNEQFF
TGTTCCAGCAGCCCCCGGCTAGCGGGGACCAATGAGCAGTTCTTC
>TRBJ1-1|TRBV5-1|NA|NA
CASSLGGENTEAFF
TGCGCCAGCAGCTTAGGGGGGGAGAACACTGAAGCTTTCTTT
>TRBJ2-7|TRBV4-1|TRBD2|NA
CASSQPGGAPYEQYF
TGCGCCAGCAGCCAACCGGGGGGGGCCCCCTACGAGCAGTACTTC
>TRBJ2-3|TRBV7-8|TRBD2|NA
CASSLVGGSTALTDTQYF
TGTGCCAGCAGCTTAGTGGGCGGGAGTACGGCACTCACAGATACGCAGTATTTT
>TRBJ2-6|TRBV5-1|NA|NA
CASTDRRARANVLTF
TGCGCCAGCACCGACAGAAGGGCTAGGGCCAACGTCCTGACTTTC
>TRBJ2-5|TRBV12-2|NA|NA
CASRLEQGPGTQYF
TGTGCAAGTCGCTTAGAACAGGGCCCAGGGACCCAGTACTTC
>TRBJ2-7|TRBV28|NA|NA
CASSLTGGRYEQYF
TGTGCCAGCAGCCTCACCGGGGGGCGCTACGAGCAGTACTTC
>TRBJ2-1|TRBV7-9|NA|NA
CASSFQGNEQFF
TGTGCCAGCAGCTTCCAGGGCAATGAGCAGTTCTTC
>TRBJ1-2|TRBV5-6|NA|NA
CASSYMGRGYYGYTF
TGTGCCAGCAGCTACATGGGGAGGGGGTACTATGGCTACACCTTC
>TRBJ2-1|TRBV28|TRBD1|NA
CASSPGGGPTSYNEQFF
TGTGCCAGCAGCCCAGGGGGCGGGCCGACCTCCTACAATGAGCAGTTCTTC
>TRBJ2-1|TRBV4-1|TRBD2|once
CASSQERGLAGGNEQFF
TGCGCCAGCAGCCAAGAGAGGGGACTAGCGGGAGGGAATGAGCAGTTCTTC
>TRBJ2-1|TRBV10-3|TRBD2|NA
CAIGTSVYNEQFF
TGTGCCATCGGGACTAGCGTCTACAATGAGCAGTTCTTC
>TRBJ1-6|TRBV19|NA|NA
CASNPGYGDSPLHF
TGTGCCAGTAATCCCGGCTATGGAGATTCACCCCTCCACTTT
>TRBJ2-7|TRBV29-1|NA|NA
CSAGQSYEQYF
TGCAGCGCCGGACAGTCCTACGAGCAGTACTTC
>TRBJ1-2|TRBV7-2|NA|NA
CASSLGQLVRYGYTF
TGTGCCAGCAGCTTGGGGCAGTTGGTCCGGTATGGCTACACCTTC
>TRBJ2-5|TRBV28|TRBD2|NA
CASSLAGATETQYF
TGTGCCAGCAGTCTAGCGGGGGCAACAGAGACCCAGTACTTC
>TRBJ2-7|TRBV27|TRBD1|few
CASSANPGGQDEQYF
TGTGCCAGCAGTGCGAATCCAGGGGGCCAGGACGAGCAGTACTTC
>TRBJ2-7|TRBV4-1|TRBD1|NA
CASSYPGQTREQYF
TGCGCCAGCAGCTACCCGGGACAGACGAGGGAGCAGTACTTC
>TRBJ2-1|TRBV5-4|NA|NA
CASSWGQNNEQFF
TGTGCCAGCAGCTGGGGGCAGAACAATGAGCAGTTCTTC
>TRBJ1-4|TRBV29-1|NA|NA
CSVPGYGNEKLFF
TGCAGCGTTCCAGGGTACGGTAATGAAAAACTGTTTTTT
>TRBJ2-1|TRBV5-1|TRBD2|once
CASSTGTSGGGNEQFF
TGCGCCAGCAGCACTGGGACTAGCGGGGGTGGCAATGAGCAGTTCTTC
>TRBJ2-1|TRBV5-1|TRBD1|NA
CASHRDSYNEQFF
TGCGCCAGCCACCGGGACAGCTACAATGAGCAGTTCTTC
>TRBJ1-6|TRBV10-3|NA|NA
CAISESQVRNSPLHF
TGTGCCATCAGTGAGTCACAGGTTAGGAATTCACCCCTCCACTTT
>TRBJ1-6|TRBV28|NA|NA
CASSFGLESSPLHF
TGTGCCAGCAGTTTCGGACTCGAATCTTCACCCCTCCACTTT
>TRBJ2-4|TRBV5-6|TRBD1|NA
CASRGRGLAKNIQYF
TGTGCCAGCAGGGGCAGGGGGTTAGCCAAAAACATTCAGTACTTC
>TRBJ1-5|TRBV4-1|NA|NA
CASSKEVRGGSNQPQHF
TGCGCCAGCAGCAAAGAGGTACGCGGGGGTAGCAATCAGCCCCAGCATTTT
>TRBJ2-1|TRBV5-1|TRBD1|once
CASSSGTGGRSNEQFF
TGCGCCAGCAGCTCCGGGACAGGGGGCAGAAGCAATGAGCAGTTCTTC
>TRBJ1-4|TRBV28|NA|once
CASSPTTGKNEKLFF
TGTGCCAGCAGTCCGACGACAGGAAAAAATGAAAAACTGTTTTTT
>TRBJ1-1|TRBV14|NA|few
CASSQDPGSWLMNTEAFF
TGTGCCAGCAGCCAAGATCCGGGGTCATGGTTAATGAACACTGAAGCTTTCTTT
>TRBJ2-2|TRBV6-5|NA|NA
CASSPSPRNGELFF
TGTGCCAGCAGTCCAAGCCCGAGGAACGGGGAGCTGTTTTTT
>TRBJ1-5|TRBV7-9|TRBD1|NA
CASSLEGQGAEPQHF
TGTGCCAGCAGCTTAGAAGGACAGGGGGCCGAGCCCCAGCATTTT
>TRBJ2-5|TRBV5-1|NA|NA
CASSPTAGLQETQYF
TGCGCCAGCAGCCCCACGGCGGGACTTCAAGAGACCCAGTACTTC